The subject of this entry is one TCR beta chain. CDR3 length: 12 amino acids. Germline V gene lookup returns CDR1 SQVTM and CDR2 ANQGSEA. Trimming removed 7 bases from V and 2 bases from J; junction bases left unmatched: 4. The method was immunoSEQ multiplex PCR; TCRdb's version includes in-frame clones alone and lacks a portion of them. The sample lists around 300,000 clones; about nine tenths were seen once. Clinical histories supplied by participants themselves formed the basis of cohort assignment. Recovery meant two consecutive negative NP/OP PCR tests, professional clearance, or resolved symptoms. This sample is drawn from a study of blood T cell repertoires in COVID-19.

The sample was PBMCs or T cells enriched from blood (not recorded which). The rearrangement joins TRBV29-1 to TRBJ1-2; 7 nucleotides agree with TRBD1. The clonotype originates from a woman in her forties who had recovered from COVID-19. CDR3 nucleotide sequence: TGCAGCGCCTCGGACAGGAACTATGGCTACACCTTC. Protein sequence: CSASDRNYGYTF. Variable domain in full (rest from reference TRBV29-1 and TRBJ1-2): SAVISQKPSRDICQRGTSLTIQCQVDSQVTMMFWYRQQPGQSLTLIATANQGSEATYESGFVIDKFPISRPNLTFSTLTVSNMSPEDSSIYLCSASDRNYGYTFGSGTRLTVV.